The 23 T cell receptor beta chains presented below share a single source sample, sequenced in a study of cytomegalovirus exposure and HLA in healthy donors. PCR involved 60 Vbeta and 13 Jbeta primers. This table comes from immunoSEQ multiplex PCR, and its TCRdb copy is limited to in-frame clones, with some not included. In the table there are 70,000 to 95,000 clones, about 75% of which are singletons. The material sequenced was PBMCs. Receptor source: a young man in good health and CMV-seropositive.

On this clone: One junction end disagrees with the germline gene, perhaps due to a read error. The J gene is TRBJ2-2, the V gene TRBV4-3; tentative D call: TRBD2 (5 bases). CDR1 and CDR2 from the germline V gene are LGHNA and YSLEER. The CDR3 length is 17 residues. The DNA for the CDR3 is TGCGTCAGCAGCCACGGGATTACGCTTTTTAACACCGGGGAGCTGTTTTTT. It is translated as CVSSHGITLFNTGELFF.

The chain combines TRBV7-3 with TRBJ2-1; 8 bases align to TRBD2. After removal of 1 base from V and 10 bases from J, the junction contained 12 bases not matched to a gene. Per germline, CDR1 SGHTA and CDR2 FQGTGA. CDR3 length equals 16 residues. The CDR3 protein is CASSLIDSGSGGEQFF. CDR3 bases: TGTGCCAGCAGCTTAATCGACAGTGGGTCGGGAGGGGAGCAGTTCTTC.

The chain combines TRBV5-4 with TRBJ2-7; the D gene is possibly TRBD2 (7 bases). Germline assignment: CDR1 SGHNT and CDR2 YYREEE (reference sequence). The V gene lost 0 bases and the J gene lost 4 bases, with 20 bases spanning the gap. The CDR3 is 17 amino acids. CDR3 DNA: TGTGCCAGCAGCTTGGGGGGGGGCCGATCCGGGTCGTACGAGCAGTACTTC. Encoded protein: CASSLGGGRSGSYEQYF.

V is TRBV11-2 and J is TRBJ1-4, with TRBD1 matching over 8 bases. The J segment lost 8 bases and the V segment lost 1 base, leaving 3 bases of the junction unmatched. The CDR3 has 14 residues. Germline V gene data show CDR1 as SGHAT and CDR2 as FQNNGV. For the CDR3, the DNA is TGTGCCAGCAGCTTAGGGGACAGGTCGGAAAAACTGTTTTTT. Translating gives CASSLGDRSEKLFF.

V is TRBV4-3 and J is TRBJ2-7; 7 bases are shared with TRBD2. After removal of 0 bases from V and 3 bases from J, the junction contained 8 bases not matched to a gene. Germline loops: CDR1 LGHNA, CDR2 YSLEER. The length of the CDR3 is 16 residues. CDR3 residues: CASSQDHGGMGYEQYF. In nucleotides, the CDR3 is TGCGCCAGCAGCCAAGATCACGGGGGGATGGGCTACGAGCAGTACTTC.

This clone was seen just once. The V gene is TRBV4-2, the J gene TRBJ1-5; D gene ambiguous. The CDR3 has 16 amino acids. Germline values: CDR1 LGHNA, CDR2 YNFKEQ. V was clipped by 0 bases and J by 3 bases, with 12 bases between them. CDR3 DNA sequence: TGTGCCAGCAGCCAAGATTTGGGTGGGCACAATCAGCCCCAGCATTTT. It codes for CASSQDLGGHNQPQHF.

This sequence joins TRBV19 and TRBJ1-5; no clear D gene. The CDR3 loop spans 14 amino acids. Germline V lookup: CDR1 LNHDA, CDR2 SQIVND (reference sequence). V lost 2 bases and J 3 bases, leaving 8 bases between the germline ends. The CDR3 nucleotides are TGTGCCAGTAGTATATCAGGTCCCAATCAGCCCCAGCATTTT. It yields the protein CASSISGPNQPQHF. Full variable domain (remainder filled in from reference TRBV19 and TRBJ1-5): DGGITQSPKYLFRKEGQNVTLSCEQNLNHDAMYWYRQDPGQGLRLIYYSQIVNDFQKGDIAEGYSVSREKKESFPLTVTSAQKNPTAFYLCASSISGPNQPQHFGDGTRLSIL.

This sequence joins TRBV7-9 and TRBJ1-2, with a tentative D call TRBD1 (5 bases). V was shortened by 4 bases and J by 0 bases, with 15 bases between the two germline ends. Germline V gene sequence: CDR1 SEHNR, CDR2 FQNEAQ (reference sequence). CDR3 length equals 16 residues. The CDR3 DNA reads as TGTGCCAGCAGCTCCCACGGGGGAGGAACTAACTATGGCTACACCTTC. Amino acids: CASSSHGGGTNYGYTF.

The genes are TRBV19 and TRBJ2-1; possibly TRBD1 for D (7 bases). The germline V and J ends were trimmed by 6 bases and 4 bases, with 25 bases remaining between them. The germline V gene encodes CDR1 LNHDA and CDR2 SQIVND (reference sequence). This CDR3 has 18 residues. As DNA, the CDR3 is TGTGCCAGTAGAGGGAAGACAGGGTTTATTGGGGGGTACAATGAGCAGTTCTTC. Protein product: CASRGKTGFIGGYNEQFF. The entire variable domain, with the rest obtained from reference TRBV19 and TRBJ2-1, is as follows: DGGITQSPKYLFRKEGQNVTLSCEQNLNHDAMYWYRQDPGQGLRLIYYSQIVNDFQKGDIAEGYSVSREKKESFPLTVTSAQKNPTAFYLCASRGKTGFIGGYNEQFFGPGTRLTVL.

The chain recombines TRBV5-1 with TRBJ2-7; possible D gene TRBD1, 5 bases. The CDR3 has 16 residues. CDR1 and CDR2 (germline): SGHRS, YFSETQ. With 2 bases removed from V and 3 bases from J, the gap between germline ends came to 18 bases. CDR3 nucleotide sequence: TGCGCCAGCAGCTTTCCGGCTGACAGACCAGGCTACGAGCAGTACTTC. It specifies CASSFPADRPGYEQYF. Using reference TRBV5-1 and TRBJ2-7 for the parts outside the CDR3, the full variable domain is KAGVTQTPRYLIKTRGQQVTLSCSPISGHRSVSWYQQTPGQGLQFLFEYFSETQRNKGNFPGRFSGRQFSNSRSEMNVSTLELGDSALYLCASSFPADRPGYEQYFGPGTRLTVT.

This sequence joins TRBV5-1 and TRBJ2-4; possibly TRBD2 for D (7 bases). This CDR3 comprises 14 residues. Germline assignment: CDR1 SGHRS and CDR2 YFSETQ. Trimming pared 0 bases from V and 7 bases from J, leaving 11 bases between. Here the CDR3 DNA reads TGCGCCAGCAGCTTGGGGGGGGGCGGGAACATTCAGTACTTC. It yields the protein CASSLGGGGNIQYF.

The chain uses TRBV5-4 and TRBJ2-2, with 11 bases matching TRBD2. From germline, CDR1 is SGHNT and CDR2 YYREEE (reference sequence). The CDR3 totals 20 residues. V was pared by 1 base and J by 1 base, with 12 bases of the junction left unmatched. In nucleotides, the CDR3 is TGTGCCAGCAGCTTGCTACCCGTCCTAGCGGGGGGAGAGAACACCGGGGAGCTGTTTTTT. Amino acid sequence: CASSLLPVLAGGENTGELFF.

This clone was seen only a few times. This chain links TRBV29-1 with TRBJ2-5; 7 bases align to TRBD2. The CDR3 is 14 residues long. Unmatched junction bases numbered 8, after V lost 3 bases and J lost 4 bases. Germline CDR1 SQVTM, CDR2 ANQGSEA. CDR3 protein: CSVDSGGGRETQYF. CDR3 bases: TGCAGCGTTGATTCCGGGGGAGGGAGAGAGACCCAGTACTTC.

This clone was detected once. The chain carries TRBV19 and TRBJ1-1; D is perhaps TRBD1 (6 bases). CDR3 length equals 13 residues. CDR1 is LNHDA and CDR2 is SQIVND in the germline V gene (reference sequence). The V end was cut by 4 bases, the J end by 4 bases, with 10 bases between. The CDR3 DNA follows: TGTGCCAGTAGTACCGGACAGCTCACTGAAGCTTTCTTT. Translated: CASSTGQLTEAFF.

The DNA for the CDR3 is TGTGCCAGCAGTTCGTACACTGAAGCTTTCTTT. Amino acids: CASSSYTEAFF. The V gene is TRBV2, the J gene TRBJ1-1; no clear D gene. Per the germline V gene, CDR1 is SNHLY and CDR2 is FYNNEI. The length of the CDR3 is 11 residues. V was trimmed by 5 bases and J by 3 bases, leaving 4 bases between them.

This clone has more than one count but fewer than ten. This chain uses TRBV10-2 with TRBJ1-2; D gene uncertain. CDR1 is WSHSY, CDR2 SAAADI, per germline. There are 11 residues in the CDR3. Trimming shortened V by 3 bases and J by 6 bases, and 5 bases separated the two germline ends. Here the CDR3 reads CASSDLHGYTF. CDR3 DNA sequence: TGCGCCAGCAGTGATCTCCATGGCTACACCTTC.

The chain uses TRBV11-3 and TRBJ1-4; D might be TRBD1 (5 bases). The V end lost 0 bases, the J end lost 0 bases, and 8 bases lay between the germline ends. CDR3 length: 16 residues. CDR1 is SGHNT and CDR2 is YENEEA in the germline V gene. The CDR3 nucleotides read TGTGCCAGCAGCTTAGAGGTCAGGGCAACTAATGAAAAACTGTTTTTT. Translating it yields CASSLEVRATNEKLFF. Based on the CDR3 plus reference TRBV11-3 and TRBJ1-4, the full variable domain is EAGVVQSPRYKIIEKKQPVAFWCNPISGHNTLYWYLQNLGQGPELLIRYENEEAVDDSQLPKDRFSAERLKGVDSTLKIQPAELGDSAVYLCASSLEVRATNEKLFFGSGTQLSVL.

The genes are TRBV9 and TRBJ2-3; 12 nucleotides line up with TRBD2. The CDR3 extends over 16 amino acids. The germline CDR1 and CDR2 sequences are SGDLS and YYNGEE. V trimming: 3 bases; J trimming: 0 bases; junction bases outside the gene matches: 2. CDR3 nucleotide sequence: TGTGCCAGCAGCGCGACTAGCGGGGGAAGCACAGATACGCAGTATTTT. Residues: CASSATSGGSTDTQYF.

The table lists this clone with a count of one. The CDR3 DNA is TGTGCCAGCAGCTCCCGACAGGGAGCAACTAATGAAAAACTGTTTTTT. Protein: CASSSRQGATNEKLFF. This chain connects TRBV7-6 to TRBJ1-4; 7 bases line up with TRBD1. Unmatched junction bases numbered 5, after V lost 4 bases and J lost 0 bases. The CDR3 runs to 16 residues. The germline V gene has CDR1 SGHVS and CDR2 FNYEAQ.

The chain couples TRBV7-9 to TRBJ2-2; possibly TRBD2 for D (7 bases). Germline lookup yields CDR1 SEHNR and CDR2 FQNEAQ (reference sequence). The ends were cut back, 5 bases at V and 0 bases at J, with 22 bases in the middle. The length of the CDR3 is 19 residues. The CDR3 spells CASSHGARGGVSNTGELFF. CDR3 coding DNA: TGTGCCAGCAGCCACGGGGCGCGCGGGGGCGTTTCGAACACCGGGGAGCTGTTTTTT.

This clone has a single count. One junction end does not reproduce the germline sequence, and a read error may be involved. The genes are TRBV7-9 and TRBJ2-7, with D possibly TRBD2 on 5 matching bases. Germline CDR1 is SEHNR and CDR2 is FQNEAQ (reference sequence). This CDR3 is 16 amino acids long. The CDR3, as DNA: TGTTCCAGCAGCTCATCGGAGAGGGTGTCATCCTACGAGCAGTACTTC. This gives the protein CSSSSSERVSSYEQYF.

A few counts support this clone. The chain links TRBV4-1 to TRBJ2-1, with TRBD2 identical over 12 bases. The CDR3 extends over 16 amino acids. V dropped 1 base and J dropped 6; count of bases not matched to a gene: 4. Germline CDR1 is MGHRA and CDR2 is YSYEKL. CDR3 loop: CASSQAPTSGGNEQFF. The CDR3 bases are TGCGCCAGCAGCCAAGCTCCGACTAGCGGGGGCAATGAGCAGTTCTTC.

The chain links TRBV4-1 to TRBJ1-4, with no clear D. In germline, CDR1 is MGHRA, CDR2 YSYEKL. The CDR3 covers 12 residues. V was clipped by 8 bases and J by 8 bases, with 12 bases between them. The CDR3 nucleotides are TGCGCCAGCCACGGGAATACCGAAAAACTGTTTTTT. Translating gives CASHGNTEKLFF.